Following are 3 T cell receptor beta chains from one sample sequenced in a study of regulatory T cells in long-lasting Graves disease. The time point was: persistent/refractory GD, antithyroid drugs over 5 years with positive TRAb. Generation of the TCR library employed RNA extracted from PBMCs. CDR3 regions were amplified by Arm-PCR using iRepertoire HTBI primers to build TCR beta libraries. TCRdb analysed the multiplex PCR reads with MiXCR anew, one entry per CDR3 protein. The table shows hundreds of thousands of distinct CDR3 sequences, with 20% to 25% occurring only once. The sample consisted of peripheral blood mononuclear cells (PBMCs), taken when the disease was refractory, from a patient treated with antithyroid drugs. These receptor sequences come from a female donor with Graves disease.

The CDR3 DNA is TGTGCCAGCAGTTGGGACGACACCGGGGAGCTGTTTTTT. Amino acids: CASSWDDTGELFF. V gene TRBV6-5 combines with J gene TRBJ2-2, with D possibly being TRBD1 or TRBD2 (5 bases each). The CDR3 totals 13 residues. V was shortened by 4 bases and J by 3 bases, with 6 bases between the two germline ends. The germline CDR1 and CDR2 sequences are MNHEY and SVGAGI.

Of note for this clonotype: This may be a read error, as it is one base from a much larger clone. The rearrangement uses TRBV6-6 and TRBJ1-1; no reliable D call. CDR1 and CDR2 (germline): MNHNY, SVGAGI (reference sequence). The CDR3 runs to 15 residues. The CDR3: CAGSYSSDGNTEAFF. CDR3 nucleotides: TGTGCCGGCAGTTACTCGAGTGACGGAAACACTGAAGCTTTCTTT.

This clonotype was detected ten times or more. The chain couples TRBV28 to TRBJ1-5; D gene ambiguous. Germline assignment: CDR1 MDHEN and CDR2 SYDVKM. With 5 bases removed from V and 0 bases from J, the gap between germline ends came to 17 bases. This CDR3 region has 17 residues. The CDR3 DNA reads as TGTGCCAGCAGTCCCGTCACAGAGCTTTATAGCAATCAGCCCCAGCATTTT. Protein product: CASSPVTELYSNQPQHF.